The source of this T cell receptor beta chain is a study of early T cells in non-severe SARS-CoV-2 infection. Study as a whole: Chains from this unsorted whole-blood bulk RNA could not be paired.

General study points: Using VDJdb, the matching emphasized anti-spike CD8 responses while missing private and CD4 specificities.

Germline loops: CDR1 SQVTM, CDR2 ANQGSEA. The CDR3 loop spans 12 amino acids. Trimming shortened V by 3 bases and J by 1 base, and 7 bases separated the two germline ends. cDNA molecules, individually, were tagged with unique molecular identifiers. Using its own MiXCR run on the 5' RACE reads, TCRdb lists one record per CDR3 protein. The profile shows about 24,000 distinct CDR3 sequences, about 3.7% of them singletons. This clonotype was found many times. As yet, its antigen is unknown. The sequence derives from an adult who was a healthcare worker with PCR-confirmed SARS-CoV-2 infection or an uninfected control (not recorded which). Material for sequencing was whole blood. The rearrangement joins TRBV29-1 to TRBJ2-7; D is ambiguous. The CDR3 loop is CSVEDGSYEQYF. CDR3 nucleotide sequence: TGCAGCGTTGAGGACGGGTCCTACGAGCAGTACTTC.